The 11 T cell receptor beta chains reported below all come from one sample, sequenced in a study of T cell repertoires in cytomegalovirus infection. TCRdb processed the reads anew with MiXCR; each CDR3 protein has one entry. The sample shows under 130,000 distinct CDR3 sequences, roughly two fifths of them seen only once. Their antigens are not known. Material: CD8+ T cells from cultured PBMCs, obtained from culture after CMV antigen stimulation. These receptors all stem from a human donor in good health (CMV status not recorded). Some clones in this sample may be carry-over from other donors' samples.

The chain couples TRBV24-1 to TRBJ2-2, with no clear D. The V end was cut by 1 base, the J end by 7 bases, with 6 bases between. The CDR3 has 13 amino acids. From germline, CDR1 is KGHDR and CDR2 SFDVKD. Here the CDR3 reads CATSDLTGGELFF. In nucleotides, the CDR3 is TGTGCCACCAGTGATTTAACGGGCGGGGAGCTGTTTTTT.

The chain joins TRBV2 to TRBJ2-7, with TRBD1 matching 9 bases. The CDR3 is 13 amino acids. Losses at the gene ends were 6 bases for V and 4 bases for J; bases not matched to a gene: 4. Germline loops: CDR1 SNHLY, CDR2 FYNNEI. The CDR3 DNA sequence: TGTGCCAGCAGATGGACAGGGGAATACGAGCAGTACTTC. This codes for CASRWTGEYEQYF.

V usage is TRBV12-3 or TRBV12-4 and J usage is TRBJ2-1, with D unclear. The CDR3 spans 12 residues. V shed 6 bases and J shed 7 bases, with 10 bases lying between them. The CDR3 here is CASSPGPNEQFF. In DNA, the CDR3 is TGTGCCAGCAGCCCGGGCCCAAATGAGCAGTTCTTC.

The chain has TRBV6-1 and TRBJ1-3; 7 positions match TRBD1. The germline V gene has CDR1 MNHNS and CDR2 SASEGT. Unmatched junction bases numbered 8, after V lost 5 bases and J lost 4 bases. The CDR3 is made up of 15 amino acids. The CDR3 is CASSSSGQFGNTIYF. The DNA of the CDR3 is TGTGCCAGCAGTTCCTCGGGACAGTTCGGAAACACCATATATTTT.

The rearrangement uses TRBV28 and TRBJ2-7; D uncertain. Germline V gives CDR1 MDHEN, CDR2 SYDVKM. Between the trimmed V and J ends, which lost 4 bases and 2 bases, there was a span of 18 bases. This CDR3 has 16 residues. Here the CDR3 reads CASSYRLTQLTYEQYF. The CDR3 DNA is TGTGCCAGCAGTTACCGCCTGACGCAACTTACCTACGAGCAGTACTTC.

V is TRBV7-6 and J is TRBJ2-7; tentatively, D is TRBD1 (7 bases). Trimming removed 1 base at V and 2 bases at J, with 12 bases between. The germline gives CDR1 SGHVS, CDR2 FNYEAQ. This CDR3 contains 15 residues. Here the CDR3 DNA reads TGTGCCAGCAGCTTAGTGGCAGGGGGGCCCTACGAGCAGTACTTC. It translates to CASSLVAGGPYEQYF. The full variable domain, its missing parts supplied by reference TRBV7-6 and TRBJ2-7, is GAGVSQSPRYKVTKRGQDVALRCDPISGHVSLYWYRQALGQGPEFLTYFNYEAQQDKSGLPNDRFSAERPEGSISTLTIQRTEQRDSAMYRCASSLVAGGPYEQYFGPGTRLTVT.

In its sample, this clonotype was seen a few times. The DNA of the CDR3 is TGTGCCAGCAGCTCCCGACTAGCGGAATACCAAGAGACCCAGTACTTC. The encoded protein is CASSSRLAEYQETQYF. The chain recombines TRBV11-2 with TRBJ2-5; 9 bases align to TRBD2. The CDR3 extends over 16 amino acids. The V gene end was trimmed by 4 bases and the J gene end by 0 bases; junction bases not matched to a gene: 6. The germline CDR1 and CDR2 sequences are SGHAT and FQNNGV.

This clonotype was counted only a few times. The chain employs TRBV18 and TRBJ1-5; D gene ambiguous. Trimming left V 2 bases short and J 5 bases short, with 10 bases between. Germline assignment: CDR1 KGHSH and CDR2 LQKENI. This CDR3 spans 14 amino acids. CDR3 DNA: TGTGCCAGCTCACCATCGGAGGACTATCAGCCCCAGCATTTT. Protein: CASSPSEDYQPQHF.

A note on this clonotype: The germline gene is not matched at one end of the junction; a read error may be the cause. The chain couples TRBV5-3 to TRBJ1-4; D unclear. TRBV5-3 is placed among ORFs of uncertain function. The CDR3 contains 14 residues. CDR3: CASSLWYSNEKLFF. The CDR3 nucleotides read TGTGCCAGCAGCTTATGGTACAGTAATGAAAAACTGTTTTTT.

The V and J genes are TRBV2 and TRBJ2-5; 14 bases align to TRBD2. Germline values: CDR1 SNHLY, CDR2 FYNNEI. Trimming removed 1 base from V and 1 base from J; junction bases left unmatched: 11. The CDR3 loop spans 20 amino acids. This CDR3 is CASSEGPGLAGGTTQETQYF. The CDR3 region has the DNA TGTGCCAGCAGTGAAGGCCCCGGACTAGCGGGGGGTACTACCCAAGAGACCCAGTACTTC.

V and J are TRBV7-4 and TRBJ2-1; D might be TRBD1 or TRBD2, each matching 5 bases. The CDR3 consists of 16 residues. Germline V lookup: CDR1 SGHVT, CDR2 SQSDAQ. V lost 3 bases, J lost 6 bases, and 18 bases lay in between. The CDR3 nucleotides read TGTGCCAGCAGCTTTGTCCGGGACCGAAGGGGCAATGAGCAGTTCTTC. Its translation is CASSFVRDRRGNEQFF.